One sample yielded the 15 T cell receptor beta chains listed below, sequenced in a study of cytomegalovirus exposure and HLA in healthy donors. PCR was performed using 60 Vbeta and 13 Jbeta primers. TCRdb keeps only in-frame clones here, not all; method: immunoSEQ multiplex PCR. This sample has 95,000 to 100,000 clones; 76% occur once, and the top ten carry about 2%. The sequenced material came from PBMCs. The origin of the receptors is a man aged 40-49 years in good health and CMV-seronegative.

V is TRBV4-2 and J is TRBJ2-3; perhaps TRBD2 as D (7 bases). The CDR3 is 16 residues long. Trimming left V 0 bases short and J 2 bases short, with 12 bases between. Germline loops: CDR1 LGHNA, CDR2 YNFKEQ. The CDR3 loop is CASSQDGGGSTDTQYF. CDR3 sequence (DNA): TGTGCCAGCAGCCAAGATGGCGGGGGCTCCACAGATACGCAGTATTTT.

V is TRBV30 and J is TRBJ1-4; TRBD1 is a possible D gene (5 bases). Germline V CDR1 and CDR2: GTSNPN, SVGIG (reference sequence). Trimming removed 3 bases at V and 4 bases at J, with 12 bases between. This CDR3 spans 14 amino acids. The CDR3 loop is CAWRPGLNNEKLFF. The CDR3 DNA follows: TGTGCCTGGAGGCCGGGACTGAATAATGAAAAACTGTTTTTT.

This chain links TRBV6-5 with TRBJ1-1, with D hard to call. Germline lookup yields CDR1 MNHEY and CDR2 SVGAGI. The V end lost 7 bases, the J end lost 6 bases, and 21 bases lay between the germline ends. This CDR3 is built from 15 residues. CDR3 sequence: CASTTAGGVVAEAFF. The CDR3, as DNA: TGTGCCAGCACCACGGCGGGCGGAGTGGTGGCTGAAGCTTTCTTT.

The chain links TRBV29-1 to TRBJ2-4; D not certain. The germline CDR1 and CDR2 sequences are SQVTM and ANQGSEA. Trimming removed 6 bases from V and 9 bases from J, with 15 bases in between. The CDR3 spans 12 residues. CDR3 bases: TGCAGCGTCAAACCTGTAGCCAGCATTCAGTACTTC. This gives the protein CSVKPVASIQYF.

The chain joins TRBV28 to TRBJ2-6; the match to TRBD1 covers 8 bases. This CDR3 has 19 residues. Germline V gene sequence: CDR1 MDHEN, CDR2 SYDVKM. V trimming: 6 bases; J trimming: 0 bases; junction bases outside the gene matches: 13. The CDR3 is CASSKQTGVDGSGANVLTF. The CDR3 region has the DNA TGTGCCAGCAGCAAACAGACAGGGGTGGACGGCTCTGGGGCCAACGTCCTGACTTTC.

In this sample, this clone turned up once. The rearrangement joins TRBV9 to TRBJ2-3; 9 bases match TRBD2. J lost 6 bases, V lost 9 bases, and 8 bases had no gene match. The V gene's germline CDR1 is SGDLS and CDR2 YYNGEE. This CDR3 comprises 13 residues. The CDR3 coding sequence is TGTGCCACGTCGGCGGGGGGGGGTGATACGCAGTATTTT. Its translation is CATSAGGGDTQYF.

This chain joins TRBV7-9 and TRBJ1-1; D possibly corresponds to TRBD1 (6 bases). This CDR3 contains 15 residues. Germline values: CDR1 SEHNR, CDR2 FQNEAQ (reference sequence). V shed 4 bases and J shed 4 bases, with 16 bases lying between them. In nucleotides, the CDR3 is TGTGCCAGCAGCTCCAGGACAGCATTGGCCACTGAAGCTTTCTTT. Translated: CASSSRTALATEAFF.

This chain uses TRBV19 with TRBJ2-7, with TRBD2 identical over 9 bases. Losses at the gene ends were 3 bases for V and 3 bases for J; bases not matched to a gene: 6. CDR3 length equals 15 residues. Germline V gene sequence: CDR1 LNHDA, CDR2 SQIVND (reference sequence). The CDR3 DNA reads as TGTGCCAGTAGTATCTTTAGCGGGAGAGTCTACGAGCAGTACTTC. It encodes CASSIFSGRVYEQYF.

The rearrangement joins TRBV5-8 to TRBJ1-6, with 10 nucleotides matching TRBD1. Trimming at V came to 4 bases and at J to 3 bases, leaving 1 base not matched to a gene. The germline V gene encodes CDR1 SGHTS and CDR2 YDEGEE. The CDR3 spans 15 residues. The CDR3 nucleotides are TGTGCCAGCAGCCGGGACAGGGGCTATAATTCACCCCTCCACTTT. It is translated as CASSRDRGYNSPLHF.

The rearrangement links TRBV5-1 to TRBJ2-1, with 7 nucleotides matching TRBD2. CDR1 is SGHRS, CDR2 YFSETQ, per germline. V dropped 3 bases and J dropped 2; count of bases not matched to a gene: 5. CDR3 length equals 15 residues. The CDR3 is CASSSSGVTYNEQFF. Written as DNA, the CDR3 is TGCGCCAGCAGCTCCAGCGGGGTTACCTACAATGAGCAGTTCTTC.

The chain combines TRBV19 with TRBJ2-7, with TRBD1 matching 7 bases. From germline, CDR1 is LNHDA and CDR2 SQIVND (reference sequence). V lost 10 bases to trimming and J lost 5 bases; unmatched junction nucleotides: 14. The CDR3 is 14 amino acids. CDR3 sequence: CATNPRTGVNEQYF. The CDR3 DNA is TGTGCCACTAACCCTAGGACAGGAGTCAACGAGCAGTACTTC.

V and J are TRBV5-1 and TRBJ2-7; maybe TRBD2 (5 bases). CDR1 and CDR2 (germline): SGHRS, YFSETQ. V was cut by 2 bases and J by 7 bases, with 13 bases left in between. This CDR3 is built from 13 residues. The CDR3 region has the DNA TGCGCCAGCAGCTTTTCGAGGGTTGGAGAGCAGTACTTC. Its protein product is CASSFSRVGEQYF.

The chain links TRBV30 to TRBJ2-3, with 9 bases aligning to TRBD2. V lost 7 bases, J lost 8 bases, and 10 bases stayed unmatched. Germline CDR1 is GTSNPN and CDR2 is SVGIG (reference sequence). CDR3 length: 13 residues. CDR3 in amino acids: CASARGGEGTQYF. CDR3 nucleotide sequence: TGTGCCTCGGCCCGCGGGGGGGAGGGTACGCAGTATTTT.

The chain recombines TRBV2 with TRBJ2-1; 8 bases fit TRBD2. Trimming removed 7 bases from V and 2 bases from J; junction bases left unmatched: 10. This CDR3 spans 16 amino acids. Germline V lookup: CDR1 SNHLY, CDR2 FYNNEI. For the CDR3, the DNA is TGTGCCAGCATCATTAAGCGGGAGCGCGCCTACAATGAGCAGTTCTTC. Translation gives CASIIKRERAYNEQFF. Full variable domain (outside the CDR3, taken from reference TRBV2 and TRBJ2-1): EPEVTQTPSHQVTQMGQEVILRCVPISNHLYFYWYRQILGQKVEFLVSFYNNEISEKSEIFDDQFSVERPDGSNFTLKIRSTKLEDSAMYFCASIIKRERAYNEQFFGPGTRLTVL.

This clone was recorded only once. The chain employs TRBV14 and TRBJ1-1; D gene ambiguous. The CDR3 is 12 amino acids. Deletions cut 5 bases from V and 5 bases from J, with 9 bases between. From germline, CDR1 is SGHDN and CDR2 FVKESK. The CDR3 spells CASSRSRTEAFF. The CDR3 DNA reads TGTGCCAGCAGCAGGAGCCGGACTGAAGCTTTCTTT.